This T cell receptor beta chain originates from a study of blood T cell repertoires in COVID-19. Study overall: PBMCs, B-cell-depleted T cells, or T cells provided the cDNA or gDNA that made up the material.

Method: immunoSEQ multiplex PCR; TCRdb's copy keeps in-frame clones and lacks some. The sample shows fewer than 450,000 clones, 85% to 90% of them seen only once. The sequencing input was peripheral blood. This TCR was recovered from a woman in her 70s with COVID-19, enrolled during active disease.

The CDR3 loop is CASSSDRGAEAFF. As DNA, the CDR3 is TGTGCCAGCAGCTCTGACAGGGGGGCTGAAGCTTTCTTT. The chain is built from TRBV11-2 and TRBJ1-1; 9 bases are shared with TRBD1. The CDR3 consists of 13 residues. Looked up from germline, CDR1 is SGHAT and CDR2 is FQNNGV. Trimming cost V 4 bases and J 6 bases; bases outside gene matches: 3.